This note documents a single TCR beta chain sequence. Antigen: not known. Time point defined: 2014-2015 season, pre-vaccination. No donor had influenza vaccine in the prior 6 months; all lived in the community. The data stem from a study of follicular helper T cells after annual influenza vaccination. Study details: Blood was drawn on days 0, 7 and 28 after vaccination. Some donors were sampled over the 2013-2014, 2014-2015 and 2015-2016 vaccinations. Overall study results and limits: Undersampling of larger non-cTfh compartments could not be excluded.

The method was immunoSEQ multiplex PCR; TCRdb's version includes in-frame clones alone and lacks a portion of them. The table records about 13,000 clones, roughly three quarters of them present only once. The clonotype originates from an adult who received the influenza vaccine. Sequencing used CXCR5- memory CD4+ T cells sorted from blood, obtained on the day of influenza vaccination.

DNA of the CDR3: TGCAGCGTTGAATCAAGCTCCTACAATGAGCAGTTCTTC. It specifies CSVESSSYNEQFF. The rearrangement links TRBV29-1 to TRBJ2-1; no clear D. The CDR3 has 13 residues. The V end was cut by 2 bases, the J end by 0 bases, with 5 bases between. CDR1 and CDR2 (germline): SQVTM, ANQGSEA.